Listed here are 13 T cell receptor beta chains from one sample, sequenced in a study of T cell responses to AZD1222 COVID-19 vaccine. Profiled with immunoSEQ multiplex PCR; TCRdb holds only in-frame clones, not every one. The table records 150,000 to 200,000 clones, about nine tenths of them present only once. Sequences were derived from peripheral blood, sampled on day 0 of AZD1222 vaccination. These receptors came from an adult in good health.

The gene calls are TRBV6-5 and TRBJ1-2, with 8 bases aligning to TRBD1. CDR3 length equals 11 residues. Germline-derived CDR1 and CDR2 are MNHEY and SVGAGI. The trim removed 6 bases at V and 10 bases at J, leaving 4 bases unmatched. Written as DNA, the CDR3 is TGTGCCAGCAGATCGACAGGGGCCTACACCTTC. Residues: CASRSTGAYTF.

V is TRBV14 and J is TRBJ2-1, with a possible D match to TRBD2 (6 bases). Between the trimmed V and J ends, which lost 2 bases and 6 bases, there was a span of 17 bases. The CDR3 spans 16 residues. Germline CDR1 SGHDN, CDR2 FVKESK. The CDR3: CASSQSGGSYFNEQFF. The CDR3 coding sequence is TGTGCCAGCAGCCAATCAGGAGGGAGTTATTTCAATGAGCAGTTCTTC.

Note on this clone: No DNA is shown, since the ends of the CDR3 on it are uncertain; the CDR3 is the one TCRdb lists. CDR3 protein: CASSSSGNTEAFF. The chain is built from TRBV6-2 or TRBV6-3 and TRBJ1-1. Germline assignment: CDR1 MNHEY and CDR2 SVGEGT. The CDR3 is 13 residues long, ends included.

This clone was seen just once. This rearrangement joins TRBV28 to TRBJ1-2, with D maybe TRBD1 (5 bases). CDR3 length: 16 amino acids. Trimming removed 7 bases at V and 2 bases at J, with 20 bases between. Per germline, CDR1 MDHEN and CDR2 SYDVKM. DNA of the CDR3: TGTGCCAGCACCTTCCCCGGGCGGGCAGGGAACTATGGCTACACCTTC. Its protein is CASTFPGRAGNYGYTF.

CDR3 loop: CASSSHAGGITDTQYF. The CDR3 nucleotides read TGTGCCAGCAGCTCTCACGCGGGAGGGATCACAGATACGCAGTATTTT. This chain connects TRBV7-8 to TRBJ2-3; 9 positions match TRBD2. CDR3 length equals 16 residues. V lost 4 bases to trimming and J lost 2 bases; unmatched junction nucleotides: 7. CDR1 and CDR2 from the germline V gene are SGHVS and FQNEAQ.

The chain employs TRBV4-3 and TRBJ1-4; 7 nucleotides align to TRBD1. The CDR3 sequence is 16 residues long. The germline gives CDR1 LGHNA, CDR2 YSLEER. With 2 bases clipped from V and 0 bases from J, the junction kept 3 bases outside the gene matches. CDR3: CASSQIGTATNEKLFF. In DNA form, the CDR3 reads TGCGCCAGCAGCCAAATAGGGACAGCAACTAATGAAAAACTGTTTTTT.

V gene TRBV3-1 (or the pseudogene TRBV3-2) combines with J gene TRBJ2-7; 11 bases map to TRBD2. J lost 12 bases, V lost 5 bases, and 12 bases had no gene match. This CDR3 spans 14 amino acids. From germline, CDR1 is LGHDT and CDR2 YNNKEL (reference sequence). Here the CDR3 DNA reads TGTGCCAGCAGCGTCTCTAGCGGGAGGTCCCGGTGGTACTTC. This sequence encodes CASSVSSGRSRWYF.

The rearrangement joins TRBV20-1 to TRBJ2-1; D remains unclear. CDR1 DFQATT and CDR2 SNEGSKA come from the germline V gene (reference sequence). This CDR3 has 11 amino acids. V lost 3 bases and J 7 bases, leaving 7 bases between the germline ends. In nucleotides, the CDR3 is TGCAGTGCTAGCACCGGTAATGAGCAGTTCTTC. Translated, it gives CSASTGNEQFF.

V usage is TRBV3-1 (or the pseudogene TRBV3-2) and J usage is TRBJ2-5, with 11 bases that match TRBD1. The J segment lost 5 bases and the V segment lost 0 bases, leaving 5 bases of the junction unmatched. This CDR3 region has 16 residues. Germline V lookup: CDR1 LGHDT, CDR2 YNNKEL (reference sequence). CDR3 loop: CASSQDRGTGGETQYF. CDR3 DNA sequence: TGTGCCAGCAGCCAAGATCGGGGGACAGGGGGTGAGACCCAGTACTTC.

V usage is TRBV18 and J usage is TRBJ1-1; D uncertain. Between the trimmed V and J ends, which lost 5 bases and 3 bases, there was a span of 10 bases. CDR1 and CDR2 from the germline V gene are KGHSH and LQKENI. The CDR3 loop spans 13 amino acids. The DNA for the CDR3 is TGTGCCAGCTCAACCCTTGGAGACACTGAAGCTTTCTTT. Its protein product is CASSTLGDTEAFF.

The rearrangement uses TRBV18 and TRBJ1-2; TRBD1 matches 9 bases. The junction had 3 bases not matched to a gene; V was cut back by 0 bases and J by 10 bases. The CDR3 extends over 13 amino acids. The germline gives CDR1 KGHSH, CDR2 LQKENI. The CDR3, as DNA: TGTGCCAGCTCACCACCGGGACAGGGACCCTACACCTTC. As protein: CASSPPGQGPYTF. Full variable domain (missing parts from reference TRBV18 and TRBJ1-2): NAGVMQNPRHLVRRRGQEARLRCSPMKGHSHVYWYRQLPEEGLKFMVYLQKENIIDESGMPKERFSAEFPKEGPSILRIQQVVRGDSAAYFCASSPPGQGPYTFGSGTRLTVV.

The CDR3: CASSNPGPADEQYF. CDR3 in DNA: TGTGCCAGTAGTAACCCGGGCCCCGCGGACGAGCAGTACTTC. This chain uses TRBV19 with TRBJ2-7; D remains ambiguous. Germline CDR1 is LNHDA and CDR2 is SQIVND (reference sequence). V was shortened by 4 bases and J by 5 bases, with 15 bases between the two germline ends. This CDR3 is 14 amino acids long.

The V call is TRBV29-1, the J call TRBJ2-7; a possible D gene is TRBD2 (6 bases). CDR3 length: 15 amino acids. Germline V gene lookup returns CDR1 SQVTM and CDR2 ANQGSEA. Trimming took off 6 bases at V and 4 bases at J, with 22 bases between the two ends. The CDR3 loop reads CSVAGRLALRYEQYF. The CDR3 nucleotides are TGCAGCGTGGCAGGGAGGCTAGCTTTACGGTACGAGCAGTACTTC.